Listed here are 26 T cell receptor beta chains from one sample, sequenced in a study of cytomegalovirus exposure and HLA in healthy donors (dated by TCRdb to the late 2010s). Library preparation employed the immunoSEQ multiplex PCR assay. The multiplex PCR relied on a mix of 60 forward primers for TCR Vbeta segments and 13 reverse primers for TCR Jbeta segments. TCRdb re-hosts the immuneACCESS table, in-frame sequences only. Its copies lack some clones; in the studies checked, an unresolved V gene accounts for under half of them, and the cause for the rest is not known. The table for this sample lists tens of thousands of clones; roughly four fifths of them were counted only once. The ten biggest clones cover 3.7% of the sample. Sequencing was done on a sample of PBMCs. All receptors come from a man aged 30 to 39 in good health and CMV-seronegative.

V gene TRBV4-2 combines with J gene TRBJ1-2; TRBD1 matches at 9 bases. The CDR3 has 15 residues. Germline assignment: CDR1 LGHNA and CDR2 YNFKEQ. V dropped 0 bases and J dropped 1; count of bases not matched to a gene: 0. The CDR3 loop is CASSQEGQGNYGYTF. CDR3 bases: TGTGCCAGCAGCCAAGAGGGACAGGGTAACTATGGCTACACCTTC.

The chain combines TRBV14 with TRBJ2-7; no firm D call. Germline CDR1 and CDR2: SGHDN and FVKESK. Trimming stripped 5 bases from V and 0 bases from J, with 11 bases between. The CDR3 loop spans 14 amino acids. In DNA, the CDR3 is TGTGCCAGCAGCGCGACTGCGAGCTCCTACGAGCAGTACTTC. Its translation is CASSATASSYEQYF.

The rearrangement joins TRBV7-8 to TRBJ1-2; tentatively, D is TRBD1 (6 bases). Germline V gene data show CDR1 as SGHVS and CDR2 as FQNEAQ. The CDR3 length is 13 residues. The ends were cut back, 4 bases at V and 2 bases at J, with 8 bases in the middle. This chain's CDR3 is CASSWTENYGYTF. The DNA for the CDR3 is TGTGCCAGCAGCTGGACAGAAAACTATGGCTACACCTTC.

The chain's CDR3 is CASSPDGGWTEAFF. The CDR3 bases are TGTGCCAGCAGCCCTGATGGCGGGTGGACTGAAGCTTTCTTT. The rearrangement uses TRBV7-6 and TRBJ1-1; D unresolved. This CDR3 region has 14 residues. Trimming left V 5 bases short and J 5 bases short, with 15 bases between. Germline loops: CDR1 SGHVS, CDR2 FNYEAQ.

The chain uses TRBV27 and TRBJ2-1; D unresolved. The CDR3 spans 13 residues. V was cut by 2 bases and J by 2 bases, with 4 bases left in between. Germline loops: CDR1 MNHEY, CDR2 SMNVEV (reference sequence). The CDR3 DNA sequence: TGTGCCAGCAGTTTAAACACCTACAATGAGCAGTTCTTC. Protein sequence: CASSLNTYNEQFF.

The CDR3 DNA reads TGTGCCAGCAGTTTACGGTTAGCGGGAAGAGAGACCCAGTACTTC. As protein: CASSLRLAGRETQYF. The gene calls are TRBV28 and TRBJ2-5; 8 bases are shared with TRBD2. This CDR3 region has 15 residues. The junction had 6 bases not matched to a gene; V was cut back by 2 bases and J by 4 bases. Germline CDR1 and CDR2: MDHEN and SYDVKM. The variable domain in full, with the rest retrieved from reference TRBV28 and TRBJ2-5, is DVKVTQSSRYLVKRTGEKVFLECVQDMDHENMFWYRQDPGLGLRLIYFSYDVKMKEKGDIPEGYSVSREKKERFSLILESASTNQTSMYLCASSLRLAGRETQYFGPGTRLLVL.

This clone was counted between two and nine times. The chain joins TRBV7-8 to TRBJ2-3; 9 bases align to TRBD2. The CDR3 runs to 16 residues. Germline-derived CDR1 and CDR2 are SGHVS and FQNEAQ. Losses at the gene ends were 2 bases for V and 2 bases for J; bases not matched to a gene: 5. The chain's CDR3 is CASSLRLAGYTDTQYF. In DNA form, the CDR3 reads TGTGCCAGCAGCTTAAGGCTAGCGGGGTACACAGATACGCAGTATTTT.

The CDR3 nucleotides read TGTGCCAGCAGTTCTAAAACCCTGACTAGCGGGAGTAGGAATGAGCAGTTCTTC. This sequence encodes CASSSKTLTSGSRNEQFF. The rearrangement links TRBV28 to TRBJ2-1; 12 bases map to TRBD2. CDR1 and CDR2 from the germline V gene are MDHEN and SYDVKM. With 4 bases clipped from V and 7 bases from J, the junction kept 14 bases outside the gene matches. The CDR3 runs to 18 residues.

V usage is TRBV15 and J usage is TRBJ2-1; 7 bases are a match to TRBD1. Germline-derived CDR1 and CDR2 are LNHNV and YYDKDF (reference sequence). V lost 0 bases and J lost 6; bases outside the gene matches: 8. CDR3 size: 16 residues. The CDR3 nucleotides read TGTGCCACCAGCAGAGATAGGGTCAGGGGGTCCAATGAGCAGTTCTTC. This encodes CATSRDRVRGSNEQFF. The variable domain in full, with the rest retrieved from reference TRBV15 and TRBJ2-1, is DAMVIQNPRYQVTQFGKPVTLSCSQTLNHNVMYWYQQKSSQAPKLLFHYYDKDFNNEADTPDNFQSRRPNTSFCFLDIRSPGLGDTAMYLCATSRDRVRGSNEQFFGPGTRLTVL.

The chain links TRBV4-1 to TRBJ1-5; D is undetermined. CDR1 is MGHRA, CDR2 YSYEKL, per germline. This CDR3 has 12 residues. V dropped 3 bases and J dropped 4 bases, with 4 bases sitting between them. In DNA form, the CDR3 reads TGCGCCAGCAGCCACCTAAATCAGCCCCAGCATTTT. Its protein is CASSHLNQPQHF.

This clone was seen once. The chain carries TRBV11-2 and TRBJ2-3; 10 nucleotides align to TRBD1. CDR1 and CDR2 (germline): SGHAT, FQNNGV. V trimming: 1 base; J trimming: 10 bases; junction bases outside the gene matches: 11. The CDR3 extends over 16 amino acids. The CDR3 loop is CASSLAESLDRGPQYF. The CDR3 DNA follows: TGTGCCAGCAGCTTAGCTGAATCGCTAGACAGGGGGCCGCAGTATTTT.

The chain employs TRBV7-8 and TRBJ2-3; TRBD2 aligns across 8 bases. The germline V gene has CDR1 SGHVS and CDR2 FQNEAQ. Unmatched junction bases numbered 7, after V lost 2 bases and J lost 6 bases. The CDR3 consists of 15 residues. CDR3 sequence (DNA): TGTGCCAGCAGCTTAATAGCGGGACTCGGGGATACGCAGTATTTT. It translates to CASSLIAGLGDTQYF.

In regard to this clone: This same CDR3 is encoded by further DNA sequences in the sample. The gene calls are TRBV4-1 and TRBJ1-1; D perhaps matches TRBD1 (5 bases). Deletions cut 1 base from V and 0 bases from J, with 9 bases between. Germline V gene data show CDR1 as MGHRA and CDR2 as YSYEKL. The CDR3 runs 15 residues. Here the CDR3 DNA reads TGCGCCAGCAGCCAAGCAGACAGCATGAACACTGAAGCTTTCTTT. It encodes CASSQADSMNTEAFF.

CDR3 sequence reads: CASSPLTGGVGQPQHF. CDR3 bases: TGTGCCAGCAGTCCTTTGACAGGGGGTGTTGGTCAGCCCCAGCATTTT. The J gene is TRBJ1-5, the V gene TRBV2, with 9 nucleotides matching TRBD1. Germline V gene data show CDR1 as SNHLY and CDR2 as FYNNEI. CDR3 length: 16 residues. The ends lost 5 bases at V and 6 bases at J; junction bases unmatched: 11.

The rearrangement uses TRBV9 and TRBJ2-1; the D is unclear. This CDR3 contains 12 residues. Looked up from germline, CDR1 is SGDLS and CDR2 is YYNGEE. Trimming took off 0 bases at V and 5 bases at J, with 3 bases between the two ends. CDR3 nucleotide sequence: TGTGCCAGCAGCGTAGAGCACAATGAGCAGTTCTTC. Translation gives CASSVEHNEQFF.

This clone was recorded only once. In nucleotides, the CDR3 is TGTGCCAGCAGTTGGACAGGGGAAGCCTACGAGCAGTACTTC. Translated: CASSWTGEAYEQYF. V gene TRBV2 combines with J gene TRBJ2-7; the match to TRBD1 covers 9 bases. The CDR3 extends over 14 amino acids. V trimming: 5 bases; J trimming: 2 bases; junction bases outside the gene matches: 4. The germline CDR1 and CDR2 sequences are SNHLY and FYNNEI.

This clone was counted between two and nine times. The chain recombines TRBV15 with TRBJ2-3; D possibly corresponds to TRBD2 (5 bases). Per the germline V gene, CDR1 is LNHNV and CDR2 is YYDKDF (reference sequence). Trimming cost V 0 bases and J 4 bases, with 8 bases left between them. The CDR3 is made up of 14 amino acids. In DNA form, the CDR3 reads TGTGCCACCAGCAGAGATCAGGAGGCAGATACGCAGTATTTT. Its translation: CATSRDQEADTQYF.

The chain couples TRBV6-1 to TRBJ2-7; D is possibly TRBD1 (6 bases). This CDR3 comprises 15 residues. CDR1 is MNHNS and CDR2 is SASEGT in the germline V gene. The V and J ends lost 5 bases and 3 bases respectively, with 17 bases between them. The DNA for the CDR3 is TGTGCCAGCAGTCCCCTGACAGGTCCCTTCTACGAGCAGTACTTC. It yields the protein CASSPLTGPFYEQYF.

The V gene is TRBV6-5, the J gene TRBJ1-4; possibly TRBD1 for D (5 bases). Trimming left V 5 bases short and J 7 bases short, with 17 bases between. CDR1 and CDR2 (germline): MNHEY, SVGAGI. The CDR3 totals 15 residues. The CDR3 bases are TGTGCCAGCAGTAGTCCCGGGGACTGGGGTGAAAAACTGTTTTTT. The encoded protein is CASSSPGDWGEKLFF.

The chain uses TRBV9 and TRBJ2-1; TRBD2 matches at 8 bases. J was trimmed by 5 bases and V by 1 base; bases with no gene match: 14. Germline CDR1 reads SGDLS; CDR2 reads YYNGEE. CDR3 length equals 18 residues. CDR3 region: CASSVRTGGAYMDNEQFF. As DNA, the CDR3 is TGTGCCAGCAGCGTAAGGACCGGGGGGGCATACATGGACAATGAGCAGTTCTTC.

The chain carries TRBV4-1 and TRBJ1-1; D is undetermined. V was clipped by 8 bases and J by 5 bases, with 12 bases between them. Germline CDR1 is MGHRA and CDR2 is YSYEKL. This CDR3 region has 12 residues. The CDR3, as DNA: TGCGCCAGCGGGCCGGGGAATACTGAAGCTTTCTTT. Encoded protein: CASGPGNTEAFF.

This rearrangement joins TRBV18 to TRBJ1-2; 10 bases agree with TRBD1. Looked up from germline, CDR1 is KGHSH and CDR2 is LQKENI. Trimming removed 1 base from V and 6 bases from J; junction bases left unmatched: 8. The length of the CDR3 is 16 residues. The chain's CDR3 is CASSPLEGQGSHGYTF. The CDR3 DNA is TGTGCCAGCTCACCACTTGAGGGACAGGGGTCCCATGGCTACACCTTC.

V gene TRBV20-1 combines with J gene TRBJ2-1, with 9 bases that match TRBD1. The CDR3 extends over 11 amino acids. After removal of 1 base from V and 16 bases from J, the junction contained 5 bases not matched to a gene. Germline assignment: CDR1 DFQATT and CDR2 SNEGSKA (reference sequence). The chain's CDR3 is CSARVMGQGFF. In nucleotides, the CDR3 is TGCAGTGCTAGAGTTATGGGACAGGGTTTCTTC.

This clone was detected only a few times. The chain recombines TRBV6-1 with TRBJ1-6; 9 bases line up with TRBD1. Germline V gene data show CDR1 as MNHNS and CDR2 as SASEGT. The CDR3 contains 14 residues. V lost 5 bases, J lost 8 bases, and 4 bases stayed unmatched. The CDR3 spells CASSLRDRDSPLHF. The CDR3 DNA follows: TGTGCCAGCAGTCTCCGGGACAGGGATTCACCCCTCCACTTT.

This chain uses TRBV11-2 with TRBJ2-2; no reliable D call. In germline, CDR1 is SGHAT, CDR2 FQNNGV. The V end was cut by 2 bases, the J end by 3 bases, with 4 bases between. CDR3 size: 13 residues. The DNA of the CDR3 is TGTGCCAGCAGCTTACTATACACCGGGGAGCTGTTTTTT. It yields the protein CASSLLYTGELFF.

CDR3 protein: CASSQAGSLRAYNSPLHF. The CDR3 DNA reads as TGCGCCAGCAGCCAAGCCGGGAGCCTAAGGGCCTATAATTCACCCCTCCACTTT. The genes are TRBV4-1 and TRBJ1-6; unclear D gene. Trimming cost V 1 base and J 2 bases, with 15 bases left between them. Per germline, CDR1 MGHRA and CDR2 YSYEKL. The CDR3 spans 18 residues.